These T cell receptor beta chains were read from a single sample in a study of T-cell reconstitution after alpha-beta-depleted transplantation in children. One entry per CDR3 protein, called by TCRdb with MiXCR from the PCR reads. The table records 250,000 to 300,000 distinct CDR3 sequences, 9.5% to 10% of them present only once. Sequencing used PBMCs from the stem cell graft donor, obtained from the stem cell graft. The receptors were gathered from a human donor who donated a stem cell graft to a child with SCID. Each CDR3 is given with its conserved first and last residue. D genes are given only for firm matches. Rows may omit the clone size; those that give it use once, few, many or a size class.

d_call,clone_size,j_call,v_call,cdr3_nt,cdr3_aa
TRBD1,many,TRBJ1-5,TRBV12-3/TRBV12-4,TGTGCCAGCAGTACGACAGGGGGCTTCCAAAATCAGCCCCAGCATTTT,CASSTTGGFQNQPQHF
NA,NA,TRBJ2-7,TRBV27,TGTGCCAGCAGGAAGTTGGGGGGTTACGAGCAGTACTTC,CASRKLGGYEQYF
NA,many,TRBJ2-3,TRBV5-5,TGTGCCAGCAGCTTAGTTCAGGGTCGGATTAGCACAGATACGCAGTATTTT,CASSLVQGRISTDTQYF
TRBD1,few,TRBJ2-1,TRBV28,TGTGCCAGCAGTCCCCCGGGACAGGGCTCCGATGAGCAGTTCTTC,CASSPPGQGSDEQFF
TRBD2,NA,TRBJ2-3,TRBV20-1,TGCAGTGCGGGGGGGACTGCCACAGATACGCAGTATTTT,CSAGGTATDTQYF
NA,few,TRBJ2-7,TRBV3-1,TGTGCCAGCAGCCCAAACACTGTCTGGGAGCAGTACTTC,CASSPNTVWEQYF
NA,once,TRBJ2-1,TRBV19,TGTGCCAGTAGTATTGGCACACGGGGGTCCTACAATGAGCAGTTCTTC,CASSIGTRGSYNEQFF
TRBD2,NA,TRBJ2-5,TRBV5-1,TGCGCCAGCAGCTTGCAGCGGGGGCCACAAGAGACCCAGTACTTC,CASSLQRGPQETQYF
TRBD1,NA,TRBJ2-1,TRBV5-1,TGCGCCAGCAGCTCGGACAGGGGCGCATACAATGAGCAGTTCTTC,CASSSDRGAYNEQFF
TRBD1,NA,TRBJ2-1,TRBV12-5,TGTGCTAGTGGGATGGGACAGGGGGCTCTGAATGAGCAGTTCTTC,CASGMGQGALNEQFF
NA,few,TRBJ2-1,TRBV10-1,TGCGCCAGCAGTAGGAAGGATGGCTACAATGAGCAGTTCTTC,CASSRKDGYNEQFF
TRBD2,many,TRBJ2-7,TRBV7-2,TGTGCCAGCAGCCTTCGACTAGCGGGGGCGGGGGAGCAGTACTTC,CASSLRLAGAGEQYF
NA,NA,TRBJ1-2,TRBV2,TGTGCCAGCAGTGAACCGCCTCCCGGCTCTCTAATTTCGAGCGGGGACAACTATGGCTACACCTTC,CASSEPPPGSLISSGDNYGYTF
NA,few,TRBJ2-3,TRBV12-3/TRBV12-4,TGTGCCAGCAGTTTAGCGGGGGCCACGTCTACGCAGTATTTT,CASSLAGATSTQYF
TRBD1,NA,TRBJ1-5,TRBV7-8,TGTGCCAGCAGCGCGACGACAGGGGTAGTTAGCAATCAGCCCCAGCATTTT,CASSATTGVVSNQPQHF
NA,NA,TRBJ2-2,TRBV9,TGTGCCAGCAGCGCGCCGCGCATGGGGATTACGTCCGGGGAGCTGTTTTTT,CASSAPRMGITSGELFF
TRBD1,NA,TRBJ2-7,TRBV12-3/TRBV12-4,TGTGCCAGCAGTTCAGGGGGTAATTACGAGCAGTACTTC,CASSSGGNYEQYF
NA,NA,TRBJ2-6,TRBV6-1,TGTGCCAGCAGTGAAGGGGTAAACAGGGCCAACGTCCTGACTTTC,CASSEGVNRANVLTF
NA,NA,TRBJ2-7,TRBV29-1,TGCAGCGTTGTCCTAAGGGGCCCTAACGAGCAGTACTTC,CSVVLRGPNEQYF
TRBD1,many,TRBJ2-4,TRBV5-1,TGCGCCAGCGGGCAACAGGGGGAAAACATTCAGTACTTC,CASGQQGENIQYF
TRBD1,NA,TRBJ1-6,TRBV27,TGTGCCAGCAGTCGCCAGGACAGGCATGACTCACCCCTCCACTTT,CASSRQDRHDSPLHF
TRBD1,NA,TRBJ1-2,TRBV6-1,TGTGCCAGCAGAAACCGGGACAGGGGGAACTATGGCTACACCTTC,CASRNRDRGNYGYTF
TRBD1,NA,TRBJ1-2,TRBV7-9,TGTGCCAGCAGCACCTCGACAGGGTCTCTAATAGGCTACACCTTC,CASSTSTGSLIGYTF
NA,NA,TRBJ2-6,TRBV3-1,TGTGCCAGCAGAGAGATCTCTGGGGCCAACGTCCTGACTTTC,CASREISGANVLTF
NA,NA,TRBJ2-2,TRBV6-5,TGTGCCAGCAGTTACTCAGGGGATAACACCGGGGAGCTGTTTTTT,CASSYSGDNTGELFF
NA,NA,TRBJ1-1,TRBV28,TGTGCCAGCAGTATAACGGGGGGTAACACTGAAGCTTTCTTT,CASSITGGNTEAFF
TRBD2,few,TRBJ2-1,TRBV18,TGTGCCAGCTCACCACTCCTAGCGGGGGTGGGGACCTACAATGAGCAGTTCTTC,CASSPLLAGVGTYNEQFF
NA,NA,TRBJ2-1,TRBV2,TGTGCCAGCAGTGAAGTTGGGGGAAGCTCCTACAATGAGCAGTTCTTC,CASSEVGGSSYNEQFF
NA,few,TRBJ2-3,TRBV5-1,TGCGCCAGCAGCTTGTGGGGGCAGTTGACCTTGAGCACAGATACGCAGTATTTT,CASSLWGQLTLSTDTQYF
NA,few,TRBJ2-7,TRBV28,TGTGCCAGCAGTTTATCAAGGATCGGCGAGCAGTACTTC,CASSLSRIGEQYF
NA,few,TRBJ2-3,TRBV12-5,TGTGCTAGTGGTTTAGGGACTTGGGGCACAGATACGCAGTATTTT,CASGLGTWGTDTQYF
NA,NA,TRBJ2-1,TRBV20-1,TGCAGTGCTACTATCTTCGGTGATGAGCAGTTCTTC,CSATIFGDEQFF
NA,few,TRBJ2-3,TRBV5-6,TGTGCCAGCAGCTTGGCCACAGTCCCAAACTCTGATACGCAGTATTTT,CASSLATVPNSDTQYF
NA,NA,TRBJ1-5,TRBV12-3/TRBV12-4,TGTGCCAGCAGTTTACGTCCGGGTAATCAGCCCCAGCATTTT,CASSLRPGNQPQHF
TRBD2,NA,TRBJ2-3,TRBV5-1,TGCGCCAGCAGCCTGCGGAGTAGCGGGGGGGATACGCAGTATTTT,CASSLRSSGGDTQYF
NA,few,TRBJ1-6,TRBV20-1,TGCAGTGCTAGGAGCGAGGGAGAGGCGTTCTCCTATAATTCACCCCTCCACTTT,CSARSEGEAFSYNSPLHF
NA,NA,TRBJ2-3,TRBV27,TGTGCCAGCAGTTCGACTTCGGGGTGGGATACGCAGTATTTT,CASSSTSGWDTQYF
TRBD1,NA,TRBJ1-2,TRBV6-5,TGTGCCAGCGGGACAGGGGGCTGGTACACCTTC,CASGTGGWYTF
TRBD2,NA,TRBJ2-7,TRBV4-1,TGCGCCAGCAGCCAAGACTTAATCATGGGACTAGCAGGCGAGCAGTACTTC,CASSQDLIMGLAGEQYF
TRBD1,few,TRBJ2-5,TRBV18,TGTGCCAGCTCACCGCTCGGACAGGGGCTCCAAGAGACCCAGTACTTC,CASSPLGQGLQETQYF
NA,few,TRBJ2-5,TRBV12-3/TRBV12-4,TGTGCCAGCAGTTTCAGGGAAGGGCAAGAGACCCAGTACTTC,CASSFREGQETQYF
TRBD1,NA,TRBJ2-7,TRBV4-1,TGCGCCAGCAGCCAACCAGGACAGGCCTACGAGCAGTACTTC,CASSQPGQAYEQYF
NA,NA,TRBJ1-1,TRBV2,TGTGCCAGCAGTTCTCGACTCCAGAACACTGAAGCTTTCTTT,CASSSRLQNTEAFF
NA,NA,TRBJ1-2,TRBV21-1,TGTGCCAGCAGCAAAGAAGAGGGGGCAGGAGGCTACACCTTC,CASSKEEGAGGYTF
NA,NA,TRBJ2-4,TRBV7-9,TGTGCCAGCAGCTTAGATGCTGGGGGCAAAAACATTCAGTACTTC,CASSLDAGGKNIQYF
NA,NA,TRBJ2-5,TRBV12-3/TRBV12-4,TGTGCCAGCAGTTACGGAGTTCGGGAGACCCAGTACTTC,CASSYGVRETQYF
NA,NA,TRBJ1-2,TRBV29-1,TGCAGCGTTGAACCTCGGAGGGCAGTGAGTGGCTACACCTTC,CSVEPRRAVSGYTF
TRBD2,few,TRBJ2-1,TRBV5-1,TGCGCCAGCAGCCGTTCTAGCGGGACGGGTGGTTCCTACAATGAGCAGTTCTTC,CASSRSSGTGGSYNEQFF
TRBD1,NA,TRBJ1-5,TRBV12-3/TRBV12-4,TGTGCCAGCAGTCCGACAGGGAAAAATCAGCCCCAGCATTTT,CASSPTGKNQPQHF
TRBD1,few,TRBJ2-7,TRBV5-1,TGCGCCAGCAGCTCAAGGACAGGGTTCTCCTACGAGCAGTACTTC,CASSSRTGFSYEQYF
NA,few,TRBJ2-6,TRBV10-3,TGTGCCATCAGTGTACAGGGCCGCGGGGCCAACGTCCTGACTTTC,CAISVQGRGANVLTF
NA,few,TRBJ2-3,TRBV7-6,TGTGCCAGCAGCCGGCTTGGCGGGGTGATCACAGATACGCAGTATTTT,CASSRLGGVITDTQYF
NA,NA,TRBJ1-1,TRBV7-3,TGTGCCAGCAGCCCCGAGGACGGCCGGAACACTGAAGCTTTCTTT,CASSPEDGRNTEAFF
TRBD1,NA,TRBJ2-3,TRBV12-3/TRBV12-4,TGTGCCAGCAGTTTTGGGACAGTTAGCACAGATACGCAGTATTTT,CASSFGTVSTDTQYF